This T cell receptor beta chain was observed in a study of immune evolution from preneoplasia to lung adenocarcinoma. Regarding the study as a whole: Top clone share appeared to fall from AAH through AIS, MIA, adenocarcinoma.

Repertoires were generated with immunoSEQ multiplex PCR, while TCRdb's copy carries only in-frame clones and drops some. The sample carries around 12,000 clones, 82% recorded once. The CDR3 runs to 17 residues. V was shortened by 1 base and J by 0 bases, with 14 bases between the two germline ends. Germline CDR1 MGHRA, CDR2 YSYEKL. This clone has just one count. The antigen remains unidentified. Premalignant or tumor cells were enriched by macro-dissection after pathologic assessment. Sequenced material: FFPE minimally invasive lung adenocarcinoma tissue. V gene TRBV4-1 combines with J gene TRBJ2-3; D gene uncertain. This TCR came from a person in their 70s with lung adenocarcinoma. CDR3 protein: CASSQGLRVLSTDTQYF. In DNA form, the CDR3 reads TGCGCCAGCAGCCAAGGATTACGGGTACTTAGCACAGATACGCAGTATTTT.